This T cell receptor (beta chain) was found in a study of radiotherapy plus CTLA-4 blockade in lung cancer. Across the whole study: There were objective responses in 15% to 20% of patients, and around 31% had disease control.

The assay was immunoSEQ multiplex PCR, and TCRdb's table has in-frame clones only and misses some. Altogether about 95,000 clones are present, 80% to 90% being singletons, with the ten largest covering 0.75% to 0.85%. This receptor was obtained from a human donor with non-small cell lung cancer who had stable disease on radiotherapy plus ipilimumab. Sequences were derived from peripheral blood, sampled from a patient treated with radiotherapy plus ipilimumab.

This CDR3 is CASSTGTPTRELFF. Here the CDR3 DNA reads TGTGCCAGCAGCACCGGGACCCCGACTAGGGAGCTGTTTTTT. The rearrangement uses TRBV5-6 and TRBJ2-2; D is possibly TRBD1 or TRBD2 (5 bases each). CDR3 length equals 14 residues. Germline CDR1 SGHDT, CDR2 YYEEEE. The V and J ends lost 4 bases and 9 bases respectively, with 16 bases between them.